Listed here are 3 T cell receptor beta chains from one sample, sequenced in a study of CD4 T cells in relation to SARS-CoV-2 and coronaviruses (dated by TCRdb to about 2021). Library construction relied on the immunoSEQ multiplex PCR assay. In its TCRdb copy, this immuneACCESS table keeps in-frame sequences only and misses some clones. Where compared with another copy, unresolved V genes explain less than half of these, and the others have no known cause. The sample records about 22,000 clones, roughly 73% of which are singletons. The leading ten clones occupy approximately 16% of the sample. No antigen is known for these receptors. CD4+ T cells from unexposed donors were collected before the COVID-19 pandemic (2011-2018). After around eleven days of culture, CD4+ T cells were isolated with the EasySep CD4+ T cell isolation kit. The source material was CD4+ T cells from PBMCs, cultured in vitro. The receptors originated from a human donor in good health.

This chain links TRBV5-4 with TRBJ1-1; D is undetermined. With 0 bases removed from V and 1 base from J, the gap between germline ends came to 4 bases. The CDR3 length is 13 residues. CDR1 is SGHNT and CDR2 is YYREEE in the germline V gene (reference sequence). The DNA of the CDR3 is TGTGCCAGCAGCTTGGCTCCGAACACTGAAGCTTTCTTT. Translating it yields CASSLAPNTEAFF.

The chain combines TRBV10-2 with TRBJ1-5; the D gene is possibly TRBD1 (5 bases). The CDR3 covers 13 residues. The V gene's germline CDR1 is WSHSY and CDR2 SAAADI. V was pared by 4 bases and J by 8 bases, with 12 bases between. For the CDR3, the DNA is TGCGCCAGCAGTGCTCAGGGTAAGGAGCCCCAGCATTTT. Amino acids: CASSAQGKEPQHF.

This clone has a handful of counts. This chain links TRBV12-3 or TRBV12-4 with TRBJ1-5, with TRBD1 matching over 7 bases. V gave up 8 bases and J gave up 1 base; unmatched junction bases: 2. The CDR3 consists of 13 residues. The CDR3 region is CASRGQSNQPQHF. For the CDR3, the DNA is TGTGCCAGCCGGGGACAGAGCAATCAGCCCCAGCATTTT.